These 17 T cell receptor beta chains share one sample of origin, sequenced in a study of blood T cell repertoires in COVID-19. Produced via immunoSEQ multiplex PCR; TCRdb's table is partial and in-frame only. The sample lists approximately 270,000 clones, about 89% occurring once. Material for sequencing was peripheral blood. The receptors originated from a man between 40 and 49 years old with active or convalescent COVID-19.

The chain links TRBV5-6 to TRBJ1-1; D is perhaps TRBD1 (5 bases). Germline loops: CDR1 SGHDT, CDR2 YYEEEE. The CDR3 is 14 amino acids. V was trimmed by 4 bases and J by 4 bases, leaving 14 bases between them. DNA for the CDR3: TGTGCCAGCAGCCTCCGGGGGTACAGCACTGAAGCTTTCTTT. Protein product: CASSLRGYSTEAFF.

This rearrangement joins TRBV20-1 to TRBJ1-1; maybe TRBD1 (6 bases). The CDR3 has 13 residues. From germline, CDR1 is DFQATT and CDR2 SNEGSKA (reference sequence). The V gene lost 3 bases and the J gene lost 1 base, with 9 bases spanning the gap. The CDR3: CSASGGQNTEAFF. The CDR3 DNA is TGCAGTGCTAGTGGGGGCCAGAACACTGAAGCTTTCTTT.

The chain links TRBV24-1 to TRBJ1-1, with 7 bases lining up with TRBD1. V trimming: 8 bases; J trimming: 3 bases; junction bases outside the gene matches: 5. Germline V gene lookup returns CDR1 KGHDR and CDR2 SFDVKD. The CDR3 has 13 residues. The CDR3 DNA is TGTGCCACCATGTCGAGGGGGCACACTGAAGCTTTCTTT. Its protein is CATMSRGHTEAFF.

This chain links TRBV6-1 with TRBJ1-6; the match to TRBD1 covers 7 bases. Germline-derived CDR1 and CDR2 are MNHNS and SASEGT. Germline trimming cut 3 bases from V and 2 bases from J; bases unmatched to any gene: 16. This CDR3 contains 20 residues. Here the CDR3 DNA reads TGTGCCAGCAGTGATAACCCCCTTCAACAGGGGTGGACCTATAATTCACCCCTCCACTTT. Translated, it gives CASSDNPLQQGWTYNSPLHF.

The chain joins TRBV5-5 to TRBJ2-5; 8 nucleotides match TRBD2. Germline V gives CDR1 SGHKS, CDR2 YYEKEE (reference sequence). J lost 5 bases, V lost 1 base, and 10 bases had no gene match. The CDR3 length is 16 residues. CDR3 nucleotides: TGTGCCAGCAGCTTGTTCTCAGCGGGGGACCGGGAGACCCAGTACTTC. As protein: CASSLFSAGDRETQYF. The full variable domain, completed using reference TRBV5-5 and TRBJ2-5, is DAGVTQSPTHLIKTRGQQVTLRCSPISGHKSVSWYQQVLGQGPQFIFQYYEKEERGRGNFPDRFSARQFPNYSSELNVNALLLGDSALYLCASSLFSAGDRETQYFGPGTRLLVL.

The V gene is TRBV29-1, the J gene TRBJ1-1, with D possibly matching TRBD1 (6 bases). Between the trimmed V and J ends, which lost 6 bases and 5 bases, there was a span of 16 bases. The CDR3 has 13 amino acids. Germline V gene sequence: CDR1 SQVTM, CDR2 ANQGSEA. The CDR3 sequence: CSVARQEATEAFF. CDR3 nucleotides: TGCAGCGTGGCCAGACAGGAGGCTACTGAAGCTTTCTTT.

The chain joins TRBV3-1 (or the pseudogene TRBV3-2) to TRBJ2-1; D unresolved. V was trimmed by 5 bases and J by 15 bases, leaving 17 bases between them. The length of the CDR3 is 12 residues. Germline V gene sequence: CDR1 LGHDT, CDR2 YNNKEL (reference sequence). The CDR3, as DNA: TGTGCCAGCAGCGAAAAAGGCTCAGGTTTGTTCTTC. It is translated as CASSEKGSGLFF.

The chain couples TRBV19 to TRBJ1-2, with D possibly TRBD1 on 6 matching bases. This CDR3 region has 14 residues. Germline CDR1 and CDR2: LNHDA and SQIVND (reference sequence). V was clipped by 0 bases and J by 5 bases, with 10 bases between them. The CDR3 protein is CASSIDGTSYGYTF. CDR3 sequence (DNA): TGTGCCAGTAGTATAGACGGGACAAGTTATGGCTACACCTTC.

The J gene is TRBJ1-5, the V gene TRBV28; possible D gene TRBD1, 6 bases. The CDR3 extends over 15 amino acids. CDR1 is MDHEN and CDR2 is SYDVKM in the germline V gene. Trimming took off 2 bases at V and 4 bases at J, with 12 bases between the two ends. The CDR3 DNA reads TGTGCCAGCAGTTTAGGGGGCGCCGGGAATCAGCCCCAGCATTTT. Translated, it gives CASSLGGAGNQPQHF.

This chain joins TRBV28 and TRBJ2-6; the D gene is possibly TRBD2 (5 bases). The CDR3 contains 15 residues. Trimming took 0 bases from V and 3 from J, leaving 6 bases between them. Germline CDR1 reads MDHEN; CDR2 reads SYDVKM. The CDR3 region is CASSLWEVGANVLTF. For the CDR3, the DNA is TGTGCCAGCAGTTTATGGGAGGTTGGGGCCAACGTCCTGACTTTC. Drawing the rest from reference TRBV28 and TRBJ2-6, the complete variable domain is DVKVTQSSRYLVKRTGEKVFLECVQDMDHENMFWYRQDPGLGLRLIYFSYDVKMKEKGDIPEGYSVSREKKERFSLILESASTNQTSMYLCASSLWEVGANVLTFGAGSRLTVL.

The chain has TRBV6-1 and TRBJ1-2, with D possibly matching TRBD1 (6 bases). The CDR3 contains 19 residues. Trimming cost V 1 base and J 2 bases, with 23 bases left between them. Germline V gene sequence: CDR1 MNHNS, CDR2 SASEGT. CDR3 loop: CASSEGPGGGALRNYGYTF. Written as DNA, the CDR3 is TGTGCCAGCAGTGAAGGCCCAGGCGGGGGCGCGCTCCGGAACTATGGCTACACCTTC.

This clone was detected only once. J is TRBJ1-3 and V is TRBV21-1. TRBV21-1 represents a pseudogene. CDR3 size: 13 residues. CDR3 amino acids: CASGEGAGNTIYF. The CDR3 region has the DNA TGTGCCAGTGGGGAGGGGGCTGGAAACACCATATATTTT.

The V gene is TRBV7-2, the J gene TRBJ2-5; possibly TRBD2 for D (6 bases). The CDR3 runs 12 residues. CDR1 is SGHTA, CDR2 FQGNSA, per germline. Written as DNA, the CDR3 is TGTGCTAGCGGAGTAGGCGGGGAGACCCAGTACTTC. Translating it yields CASGVGGETQYF. The whole variable domain, remainder taken from reference TRBV7-2 and TRBJ2-5, is GAGVSQSPSNKVTEKGKDVELRCDPISGHTALYWYRQSLGQGLEFLIYFQGNSAPDKSGLPSDRFSAERTGGSVSTLTIQRTQQEDSAVYLCASGVGGETQYFGPGTRLLVL.

V usage is TRBV11-2 and J usage is TRBJ1-2, with D perhaps matching TRBD1 (5 bases). V lost 5 bases and J lost 2, with 9 bases in between. The CDR3 totals 13 residues. CDR1 SGHAT and CDR2 FQNNGV come from the germline V gene. The CDR3 DNA reads as TGTGCCAGCAGCCGACAGTCAAACTATGGCTACACCTTC. This translates into CASSRQSNYGYTF.

This sequence joins TRBV7-3 and TRBJ2-3; 8 nucleotides line up with TRBD2. V dropped 5 bases and J dropped 4; count of bases not matched to a gene: 11. Germline V gene sequence: CDR1 SGHTA, CDR2 FQGTGA. The CDR3 runs 16 residues. As DNA, the CDR3 is TGTGCCAGCAGCCCCGGACTAGCTGGCCCCGCAGATACGCAGTATTTT. Amino acids: CASSPGLAGPADTQYF.

The gene calls are TRBV4-2 and TRBJ1-5, with D possibly TRBD1 on 5 matching bases. CDR3 length equals 13 residues. Trimming left V 1 base short and J 5 bases short, with 6 bases between. Per germline, CDR1 LGHNA and CDR2 YNFKEQ. For the CDR3, the DNA is TGTGCCAGCAGCCAAGGCAGGGATCAGCCCCAGCATTTT. Translation: CASSQGRDQPQHF.

V is TRBV15 and J is TRBJ2-7; 7 bases fit TRBD1. The V segment lost 1 base and the J segment 0 bases; nucleotides outside the gene matches: 9. The CDR3 sequence is 17 residues long. Germline V lookup: CDR1 LNHNV, CDR2 YYDKDF (reference sequence). This CDR3 reads CATSRVMDRRSSYEQYF. The CDR3 nucleotides read TGTGCCACCAGCAGAGTCATGGACAGGAGGAGCTCCTACGAGCAGTACTTC.